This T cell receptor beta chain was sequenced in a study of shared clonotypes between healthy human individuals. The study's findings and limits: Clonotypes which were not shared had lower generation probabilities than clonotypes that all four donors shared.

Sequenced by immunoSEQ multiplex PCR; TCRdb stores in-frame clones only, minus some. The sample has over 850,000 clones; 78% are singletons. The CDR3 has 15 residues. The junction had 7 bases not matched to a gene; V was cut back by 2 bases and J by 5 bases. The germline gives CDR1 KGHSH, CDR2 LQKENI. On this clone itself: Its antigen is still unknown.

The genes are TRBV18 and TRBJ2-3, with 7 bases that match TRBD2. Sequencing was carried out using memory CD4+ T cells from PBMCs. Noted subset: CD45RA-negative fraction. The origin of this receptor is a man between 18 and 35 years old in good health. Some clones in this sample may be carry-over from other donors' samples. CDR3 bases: TGTGCCAGCTCACCAACGAGGGAGGGAATAGATACGCAGTATTTT. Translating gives CASSPTREGIDTQYF. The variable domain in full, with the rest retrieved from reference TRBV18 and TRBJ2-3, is NAGVMQNPRHLVRRRGQEARLRCSPMKGHSHVYWYRQLPEEGLKFMVYLQKENIIDESGMPKERFSAEFPKEGPSILRIQQVVRGDSAAYFCASSPTREGIDTQYFGPGTRLTVL.